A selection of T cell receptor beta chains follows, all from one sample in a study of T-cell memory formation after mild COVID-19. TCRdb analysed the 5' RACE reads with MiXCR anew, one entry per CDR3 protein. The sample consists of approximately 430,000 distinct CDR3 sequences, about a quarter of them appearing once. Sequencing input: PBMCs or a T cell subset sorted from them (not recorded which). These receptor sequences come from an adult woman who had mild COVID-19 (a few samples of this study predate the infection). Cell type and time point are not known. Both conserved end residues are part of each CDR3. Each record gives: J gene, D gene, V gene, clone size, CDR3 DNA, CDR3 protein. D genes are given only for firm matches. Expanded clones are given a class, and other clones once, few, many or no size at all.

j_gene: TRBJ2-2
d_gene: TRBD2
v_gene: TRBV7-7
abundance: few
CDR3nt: TGTGCCAGCAGCTCTAAGACTAGCGGCACGAACACCGGGGAGCTGTTTTTT
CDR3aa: CASSSKTSGTNTGELFF

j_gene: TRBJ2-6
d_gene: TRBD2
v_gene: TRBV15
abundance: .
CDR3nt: TGTGCCACCAGCAGAGATCTCCTCGGCGGGAGGCCTTTCTCTGGGGCCAACGTCCTGACTTTC
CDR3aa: CATSRDLLGGRPFSGANVLTF

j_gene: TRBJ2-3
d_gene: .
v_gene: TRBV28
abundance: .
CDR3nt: TGTGCCAGCAGTTTACCCGCAGATACGCAGTATTTT
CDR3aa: CASSLPADTQYF

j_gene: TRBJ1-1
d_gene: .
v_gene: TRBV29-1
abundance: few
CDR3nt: TGCAGCGTTGAACCCCCAGAGGGGTGGGAAGCTTTCTTT
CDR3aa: CSVEPPEGWEAFF

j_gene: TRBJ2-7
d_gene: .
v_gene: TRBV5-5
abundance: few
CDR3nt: TGTGCCAGCAGCTTGGCTTATGCTACTTGGTCCTACGAGCAGTACTTC
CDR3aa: CASSLAYATWSYEQYF

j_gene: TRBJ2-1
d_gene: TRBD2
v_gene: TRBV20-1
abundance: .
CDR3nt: TGCAGTGCTAGAACGCTAGCGGGTTACAATGAGCAGTTCTTC
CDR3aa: CSARTLAGYNEQFF

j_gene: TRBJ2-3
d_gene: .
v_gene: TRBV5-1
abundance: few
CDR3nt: TGCGCCAGCAGCTTAGGTAGAGAAACAGATACGCAGTATTTT
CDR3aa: CASSLGRETDTQYF

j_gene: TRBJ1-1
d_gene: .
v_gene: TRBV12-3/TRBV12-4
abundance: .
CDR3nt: TGTGCCAGCAGTCCAACTTCATCTAACACTGAAGCTTTCTTT
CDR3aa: CASSPTSSNTEAFF

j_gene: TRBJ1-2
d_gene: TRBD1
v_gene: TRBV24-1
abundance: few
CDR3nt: TGTGCCACCAGTGATTTCGACAGGGCGTATGGCTACACCTTC
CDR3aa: CATSDFDRAYGYTF

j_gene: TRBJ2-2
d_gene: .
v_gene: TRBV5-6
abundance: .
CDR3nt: TGTGCCAGCAGCTTTGACAGGACCGGGGAGCTGTTTTTT
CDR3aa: CASSFDRTGELFF

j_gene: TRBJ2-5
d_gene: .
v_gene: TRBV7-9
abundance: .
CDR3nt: TGTGCCAGCAGCGGGGACGGGGCCCCTAAAGAGACCCAGTACTTC
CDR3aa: CASSGDGAPKETQYF

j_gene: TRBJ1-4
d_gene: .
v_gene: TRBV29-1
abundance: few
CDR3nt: TGCAGCGTTGGAGGTGAAAAACTGTTTTTT
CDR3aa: CSVGGEKLFF

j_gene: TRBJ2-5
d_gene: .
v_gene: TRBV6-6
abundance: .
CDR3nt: TGTGCCAGCAGTCACCCGAATCAAGAGACCCAGTACTTC
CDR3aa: CASSHPNQETQYF

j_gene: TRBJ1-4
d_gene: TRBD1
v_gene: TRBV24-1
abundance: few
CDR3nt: TGTGCCACCAGTTCGACAGGGGAAAATGAAAAACTGTTTTTT
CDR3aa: CATSSTGENEKLFF

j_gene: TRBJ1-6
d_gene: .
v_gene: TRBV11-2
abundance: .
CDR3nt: TGTGCCAGCAGCTACCGACAGAGCTCCTATAATTCACCCCTCCACTTT
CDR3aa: CASSYRQSSYNSPLHF

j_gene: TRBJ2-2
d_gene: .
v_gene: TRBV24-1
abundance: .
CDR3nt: TGTGCCACCAGTGATCCGACAGGTGGATCTCTCGGGGAGCTGTTTTTT
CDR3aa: CATSDPTGGSLGELFF

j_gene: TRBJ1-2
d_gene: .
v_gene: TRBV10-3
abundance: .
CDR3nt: TGTGCCATCAGTGACCCCTTGCGGGGGAACTATGGCTACACCTTC
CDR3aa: CAISDPLRGNYGYTF

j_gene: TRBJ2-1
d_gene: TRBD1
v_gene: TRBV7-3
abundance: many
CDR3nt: TGTGCCAGCAGCCGAGCCGGGACAGGGGGGAATGAGCAGTTCTTC
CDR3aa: CASSRAGTGGNEQFF

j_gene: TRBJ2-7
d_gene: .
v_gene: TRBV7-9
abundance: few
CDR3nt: TGTGCCAGCAGCTTAGACAGGGGAGGACACGAGCAGTACTTC
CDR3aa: CASSLDRGGHEQYF

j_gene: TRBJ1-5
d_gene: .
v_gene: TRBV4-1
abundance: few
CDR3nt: TGCGCCATCAACCGGGGGGATCAGCCCCAGCATTTT
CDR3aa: CAINRGDQPQHF

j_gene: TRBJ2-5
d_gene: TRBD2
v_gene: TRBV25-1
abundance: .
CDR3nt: TGTGCCAGCAGTGATGATCGGGGGGAGGAGACCCAGTACTTC
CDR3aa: CASSDDRGEETQYF

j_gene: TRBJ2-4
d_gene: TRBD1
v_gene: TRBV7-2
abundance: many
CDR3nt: TGTGCCAGCAGCTCATTTACAGGGGGTAACATTCAGTACTTC
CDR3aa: CASSSFTGGNIQYF

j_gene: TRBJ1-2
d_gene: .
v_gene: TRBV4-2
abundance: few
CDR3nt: TGTGCCAGCAGCCAAGATGGTGGAAACTATGGCTACACCTTC
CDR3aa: CASSQDGGNYGYTF

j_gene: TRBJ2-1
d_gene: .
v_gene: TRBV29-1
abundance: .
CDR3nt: TGCAGCGCTGGGGGTGCGGGCGCGAGTGGGTACAATGAGCAGTTCTTC
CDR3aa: CSAGGAGASGYNEQFF

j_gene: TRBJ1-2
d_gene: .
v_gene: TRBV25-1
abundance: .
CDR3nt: TGTGCCAGCAGTGAGGGACGGGAGATGATTAACTATGGCTACACCTTC
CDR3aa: CASSEGREMINYGYTF

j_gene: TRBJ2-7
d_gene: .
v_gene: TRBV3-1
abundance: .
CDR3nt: TGTGCCAGCAGCCAATGGGGCCCCGACATCCACGAGCAGTACTTC
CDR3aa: CASSQWGPDIHEQYF

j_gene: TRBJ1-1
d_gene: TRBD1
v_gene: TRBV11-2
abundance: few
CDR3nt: TGTGCCAGCAGCTTAGATAAGGGGGCATGGACTGAAGCTTTCTTT
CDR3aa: CASSLDKGAWTEAFF

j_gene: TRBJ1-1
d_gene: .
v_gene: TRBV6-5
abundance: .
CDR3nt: TGTGCCAGCAGTTACTCTGTCGGGAACACTGAAGCTTTCTTT
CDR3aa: CASSYSVGNTEAFF

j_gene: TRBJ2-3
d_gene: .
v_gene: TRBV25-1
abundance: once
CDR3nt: TGTGCCAGCAGTGTAGGTTCGACTCCTGGAGCGGATACGCAGTATTTT
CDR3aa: CASSVGSTPGADTQYF

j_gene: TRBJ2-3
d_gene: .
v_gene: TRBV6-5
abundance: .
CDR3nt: TGTGCCAGCAGTGGATCGACGAGGACGCAGTATTTT
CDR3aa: CASSGSTRTQYF

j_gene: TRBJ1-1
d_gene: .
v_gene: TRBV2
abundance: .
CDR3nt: TGTGCCAGCAGTCTGGGTGGTAGGGGCATGAACACTGAAGCTTTCTTT
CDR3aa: CASSLGGRGMNTEAFF

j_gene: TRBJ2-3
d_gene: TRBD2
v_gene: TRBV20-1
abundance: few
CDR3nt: TGCAGTGCTAGAACCGGGGGGGATACGCAGTATTTT
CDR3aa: CSARTGGDTQYF

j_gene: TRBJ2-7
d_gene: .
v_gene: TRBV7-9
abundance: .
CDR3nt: TGTGCCAGCAGCCTAGCACAAGGGACCCGCTCCTACGAGCAGTACTTC
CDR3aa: CASSLAQGTRSYEQYF

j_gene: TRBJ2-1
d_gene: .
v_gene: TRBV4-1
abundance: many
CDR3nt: TGCGCCAGCAGCCAGGGTTCCTACAATGAGCAGTTCTTC
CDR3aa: CASSQGSYNEQFF

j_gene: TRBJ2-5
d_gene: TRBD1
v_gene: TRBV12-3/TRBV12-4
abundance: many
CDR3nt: TGTGCCAGCAGTTTGGGTTACGGACAGGGGGTCGCGGAGACCCAGTACTTC
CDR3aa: CASSLGYGQGVAETQYF

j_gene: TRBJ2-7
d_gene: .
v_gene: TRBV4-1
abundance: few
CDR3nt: TGCGCCAGCAGCCAAGTGGAAGACTTTACCTACGAGCAGTACTTC
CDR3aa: CASSQVEDFTYEQYF

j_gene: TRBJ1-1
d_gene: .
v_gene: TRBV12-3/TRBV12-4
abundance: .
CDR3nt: TGTGCCAGCACCCCGGGGAGGGAAGCTTTCTTT
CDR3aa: CASTPGREAFF

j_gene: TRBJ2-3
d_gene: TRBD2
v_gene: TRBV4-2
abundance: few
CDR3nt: TGTGCCAGCAGCCAAGATGCCAGCGGGAGGGCAGATACGCAGTATTTT
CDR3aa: CASSQDASGRADTQYF

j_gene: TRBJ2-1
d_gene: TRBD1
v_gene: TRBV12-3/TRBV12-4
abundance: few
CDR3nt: TGTGCCAGCCGGTTTGAGGGGGCCCCCTACAATGAGCAGTTCTTC
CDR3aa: CASRFEGAPYNEQFF

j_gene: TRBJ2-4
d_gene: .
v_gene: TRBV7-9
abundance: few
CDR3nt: TGTGCCAGCAGCACTTCCGGGACACAGAACATTCAGTACTTC
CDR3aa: CASSTSGTQNIQYF

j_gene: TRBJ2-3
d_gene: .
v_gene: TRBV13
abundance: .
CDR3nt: TGTGCCAGCAGCTCGACTGGTCGGATGCTCACTAGCACAGATACGCAGTATTTT
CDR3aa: CASSSTGRMLTSTDTQYF

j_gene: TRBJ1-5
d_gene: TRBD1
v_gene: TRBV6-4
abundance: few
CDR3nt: TGTGCCAGCAGTGAAACAGGGGAGCATCAGCCCCAGCATTTT
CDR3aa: CASSETGEHQPQHF

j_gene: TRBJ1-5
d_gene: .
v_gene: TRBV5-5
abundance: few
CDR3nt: TGTGCCAGCAGCTCCCGACAGAGCAATCAGCCCCAGCATTTT
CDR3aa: CASSSRQSNQPQHF

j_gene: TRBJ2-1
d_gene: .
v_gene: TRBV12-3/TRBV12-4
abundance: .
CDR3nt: TGTGCCAGCAGTTTCGGGGCAGGGACCTACAATGAGCAGTTCTTC
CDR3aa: CASSFGAGTYNEQFF

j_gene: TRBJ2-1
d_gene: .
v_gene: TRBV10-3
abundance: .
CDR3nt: TGTGCCATCAGTGCCACGAAGGGTACTGAGCAGTTCTTC
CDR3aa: CAISATKGTEQFF

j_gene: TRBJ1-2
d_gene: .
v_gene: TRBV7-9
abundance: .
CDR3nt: TGTGCCAGCAGCTTAGGGAACAGGGCCCTCGACTATGGCTACACCTTC
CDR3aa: CASSLGNRALDYGYTF

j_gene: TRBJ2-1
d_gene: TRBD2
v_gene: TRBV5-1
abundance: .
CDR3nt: TGCGCCAGCAGCTCAAGCGGGAGTGGCTACAATGAGCAGTTCTTC
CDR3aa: CASSSSGSGYNEQFF

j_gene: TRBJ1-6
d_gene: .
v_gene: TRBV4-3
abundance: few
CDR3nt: TGCGCCAGCAGCCAAGATGCAGTCAGTTCACCCCTCCACTTT
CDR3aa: CASSQDAVSSPLHF

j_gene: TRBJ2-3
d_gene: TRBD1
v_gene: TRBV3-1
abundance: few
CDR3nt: TGTGCCAGCAGCCAAGCAACACCGGGACAGGGCACAGATACGCAGTATTTT
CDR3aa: CASSQATPGQGTDTQYF

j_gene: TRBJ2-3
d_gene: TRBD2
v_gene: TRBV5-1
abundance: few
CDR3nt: TGCGCCAGCAGTCATGGACTAGCGGGGGGATCAGATACGCAGTATTTT
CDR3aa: CASSHGLAGGSDTQYF

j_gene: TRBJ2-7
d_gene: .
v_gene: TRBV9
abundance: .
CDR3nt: TGTGCCAGCAGCGCCGATACATTGGGCTACGAGCAGTACTTC
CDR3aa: CASSADTLGYEQYF

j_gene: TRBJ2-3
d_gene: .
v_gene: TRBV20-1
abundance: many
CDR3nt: TGCAGTGCTAGACACCAGAGCACAGATACGCAGTATTTT
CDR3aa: CSARHQSTDTQYF

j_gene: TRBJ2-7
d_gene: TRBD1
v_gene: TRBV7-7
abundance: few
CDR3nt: TGTGCTAGCAGCCCATCTACAGGGGACTACGAGCAGTACTTC
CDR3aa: CASSPSTGDYEQYF

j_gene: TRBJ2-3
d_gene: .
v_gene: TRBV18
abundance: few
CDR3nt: TGTGCCAGCTCACCACCGGTCCTACCCCCAGCAGATACGCAGTATTTT
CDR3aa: CASSPPVLPPADTQYF

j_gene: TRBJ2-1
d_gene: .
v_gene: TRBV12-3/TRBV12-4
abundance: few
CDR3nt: TGTGCCAGCAGTTTACGGTGTGAGGGAGAGCAGTTCTTC
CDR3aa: CASSLRCEGEQFF

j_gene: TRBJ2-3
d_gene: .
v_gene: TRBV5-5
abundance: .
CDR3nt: TGTGCCAGCATTCGTAAGCCAGCCACAGATACGCAGTATTTT
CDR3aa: CASIRKPATDTQYF

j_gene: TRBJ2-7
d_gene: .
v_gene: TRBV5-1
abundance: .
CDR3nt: TGCGCCAGCAGGCCAGGGGAAAGGGAAGGGCAGTACTTC
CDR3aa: CASRPGEREGQYF

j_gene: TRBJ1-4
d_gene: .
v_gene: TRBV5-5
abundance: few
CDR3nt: TGTGCCAGCAGCTTGGGGCTCAGTTTTTCCGAAAAACTGTTTTTT
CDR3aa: CASSLGLSFSEKLFF